Sequencing of this T cell receptor beta chain was carried out in a study of glioma-infiltrating T cells after dendritic cell vaccination. At the level of the study: Patients received autologous tumor lysate-pulsed dendritic cell vaccination between about 2002 and 2013. Three intradermal dendritic cell vaccine injections were given every two weeks.

Germline assignment: CDR1 SNHLY and CDR2 FYNNEI. The CDR3 spans 15 residues. V was clipped by 5 bases and J by 6 bases, with 16 bases between them. Input was approximately 1.8 ug genomic DNA, or all available if less. Sequencing used immunoSEQ multiplex PCR; TCRdb keeps in-frame clones, though not all of them. Of around 90,000 clones in the sample, over 60% were seen once. The chain employs TRBV2 and TRBJ2-2; possible D gene TRBD1, 5 bases. This clonotype was sampled from a human donor with glioblastoma. The input for sequencing was blood, taken before dendritic cell vaccination. The DNA of the CDR3 is TGTGCCAGCAGTCTTTCCCAGGGAACTGCCGGGGAGCTGTTTTTT. Residues: CASSLSQGTAGELFF.